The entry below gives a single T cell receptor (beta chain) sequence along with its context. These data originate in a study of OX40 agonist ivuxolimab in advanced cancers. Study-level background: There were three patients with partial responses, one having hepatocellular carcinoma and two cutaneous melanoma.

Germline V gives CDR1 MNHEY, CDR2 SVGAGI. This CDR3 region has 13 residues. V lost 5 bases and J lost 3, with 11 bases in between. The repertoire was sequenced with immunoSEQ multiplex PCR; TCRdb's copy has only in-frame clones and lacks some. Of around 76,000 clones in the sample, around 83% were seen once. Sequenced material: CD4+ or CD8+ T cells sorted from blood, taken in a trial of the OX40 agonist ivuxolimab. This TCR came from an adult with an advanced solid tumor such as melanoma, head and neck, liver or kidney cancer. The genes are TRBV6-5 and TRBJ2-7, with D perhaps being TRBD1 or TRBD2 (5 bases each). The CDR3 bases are TGTGCCAGCAGTCTTGGGACCAACTACGAGCAGTACTTC. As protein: CASSLGTNYEQYF.